One and the same sample provided the 19 T cell receptor beta chains below, sequenced in a study of blood T cell repertoires in COVID-19. The protocol was immunoSEQ multiplex PCR, while the TCRdb copy is restricted to in-frame clones and leaves out a portion. The sample holds roughly 250,000 clones, around 80% seen once. Sequenced: peripheral blood. The receptors derive from a middle-aged woman with active or convalescent COVID-19.

The V call is TRBV18, the J call TRBJ2-7, with a weak D call TRBD1 (5 bases). Trimming took off 6 bases at V and 0 bases at J, with 12 bases between the two ends. Germline CDR1 reads KGHSH; CDR2 reads LQKENI. This CDR3 is 14 amino acids long. Written as DNA, the CDR3 is TGTGCCAGCTCGGGCGACAGCAGCTCCTACGAGCAGTACTTC. This codes for CASSGDSSSYEQYF.

The chain employs TRBV5-1 and TRBJ2-2, with D possibly TRBD2 on 6 matching bases. In germline, CDR1 is SGHRS, CDR2 YFSETQ. CDR3 length equals 16 residues. V was shortened by 2 bases and J by 1 base, with 12 bases between the two germline ends. The CDR3 loop reads CASSFAGPRNTGELFF. The CDR3 coding sequence is TGCGCCAGCAGCTTTGCGGGACCCCGGAACACCGGGGAGCTGTTTTTT.

This clone was recorded once. The chain couples TRBV29-1 to TRBJ2-1; TRBD2 aligns across 8 bases. The V gene end was trimmed by 4 bases and the J gene end by 4 bases; junction bases not matched to a gene: 15. The CDR3 loop spans 17 amino acids. The V gene's germline CDR1 is SQVTM and CDR2 ANQGSEA. CDR3 sequence (DNA): TGCAGCGTTGCGGGGGTAGGCGGGGGGACTTTATACAATGAGCAGTTCTTC. This codes for CSVAGVGGGTLYNEQFF.

This clone was observed a few times. J is TRBJ1-2 and V is TRBV29-1, with D unclear. Between the trimmed V and J ends, which lost 3 bases and 1 base, there was a span of 6 bases. This CDR3 contains 12 residues. Per the germline V gene, CDR1 is SQVTM and CDR2 is ANQGSEA. In nucleotides, the CDR3 is TGCAGCGTTGAGGCTCTTAACTATGGCTACACCTTC. Its protein product is CSVEALNYGYTF. The variable domain in full, completed from reference TRBV29-1 and TRBJ1-2, reads SAVISQKPSRDICQRGTSLTIQCQVDSQVTMMFWYRQQPGQSLTLIATANQGSEATYESGFVIDKFPISRPNLTFSTLTVSNMSPEDSSIYLCSVEALNYGYTFGSGTRLTVV.

The J gene is TRBJ2-1, the V gene TRBV7-9, with 14 bases lining up with TRBD2. V shed 4 bases, J shed 10 bases, and the junction held 9 bases outside the gene matches. Germline assignment: CDR1 SEHNR and CDR2 FQNEAQ (reference sequence). The CDR3 runs 16 residues. Here the CDR3 reads CASSSPTSGGAWEQFF. CDR3 DNA sequence: TGTGCCAGCAGCTCTCCGACTAGCGGGGGGGCCTGGGAGCAGTTCTTC.

The chain is built from TRBV30 and TRBJ1-1, with 10 bases aligning to TRBD1. V lost 2 bases and J lost 4; bases outside the gene matches: 10. The CDR3 covers 16 residues. Germline lookup yields CDR1 GTSNPN and CDR2 SVGIG (reference sequence). CDR3 residues: CAWSTRFDRGPTEAFF. The CDR3 DNA reads TGTGCCTGGAGTACACGCTTCGACAGGGGGCCCACTGAAGCTTTCTTT.

The rearrangement links TRBV7-9 to TRBJ1-2; 11 nucleotides line up with TRBD1. CDR3 length: 16 residues. Germline CDR1 SEHNR, CDR2 FQNEAQ (reference sequence). V shed 6 bases and J 1 base; nucleotides not matched to a gene: 7. The CDR3 is CASRPPGQGVNYGYTF. The CDR3 DNA follows: TGTGCCAGCAGGCCCCCGGGACAGGGGGTTAACTATGGCTACACCTTC.

The CDR3 nucleotides are TGTGCCAGCGCCGCGAACATTCAGTACTTC. Its protein product is CASAANIQYF. The chain is built from TRBV28 and TRBJ2-4; D ambiguous. Per germline, CDR1 MDHEN and CDR2 SYDVKM. This CDR3 is 10 amino acids long. The V gene lost 8 bases and the J gene lost 7 bases, with 6 bases spanning the gap.

The chain uses TRBV2 and TRBJ2-3, with D maybe TRBD1 (5 bases). The CDR3 is 15 residues long. Germline CDR1 and CDR2: SNHLY and FYNNEI. The V end was cut by 6 bases, the J end by 1 base, with 14 bases between. CDR3 in DNA: TGTGCCAGCAGGCAGGGTCTGACGGGCACAGATACGCAGTATTTT. It encodes CASRQGLTGTDTQYF.

The chain recombines TRBV7-3 with TRBJ2-3, with TRBD2 identical over 9 bases. CDR1 and CDR2 (germline): SGHTA, FQGTGA. The trim removed 5 bases at V and 3 bases at J, leaving 15 bases unmatched. CDR3 size: 18 residues. The CDR3 DNA is TGTGCCAGCAGCCCACTCGCCGGGACTAGCAGGGGTACAGATACGCAGTATTTT. This sequence encodes CASSPLAGTSRGTDTQYF.

The chain joins TRBV5-3 to TRBJ1-2, with no clear D. TRBV5-3 is marked as an open reading frame, function uncertain. The CDR3 loop spans 11 amino acids. V lost 3 bases to trimming and J lost 12 bases, with 12 bases between them. The CDR3 spells CARSWSGWDTF. CDR3 sequence (DNA): TGTGCCAGAAGCTGGTCCGGGTGGGACACCTTC.

The chain is built from TRBV13 and TRBJ2-7; TRBD1 matches at 8 bases. V trimming: 5 bases; J trimming: 5 bases; junction bases outside the gene matches: 8. The CDR3 covers 14 residues. From germline, CDR1 is PRHDT and CDR2 FYEKMQ (reference sequence). CDR3 sequence (DNA): TGTGCCAGCAGCCCCGGCCACAGGGGGGACGAGCAGTACGTC. The encoded protein is CASSPGHRGDEQYV.

The gene calls are TRBV28 and TRBJ1-3, with D possibly matching TRBD1 (5 bases). The germline gives CDR1 MDHEN, CDR2 SYDVKM. The CDR3 has 15 residues. Trimming took 5 bases from V and 0 from J, leaving 11 bases between them. The CDR3 here is CASSPLGGSGNTIYF. The CDR3 DNA reads TGTGCCAGCAGTCCCCTCGGGGGCTCTGGAAACACCATATATTTT.

This clone came up a few times. V usage is TRBV6-1 and J usage is TRBJ2-3; D call uncertain. The CDR3 totals 15 residues. In germline, CDR1 is MNHNS, CDR2 SASEGT. Trimming stripped 1 base from V and 4 bases from J, with 12 bases between. The CDR3 protein is CASSEGLAQSDTQYF. The CDR3 nucleotides are TGTGCCAGCAGTGAAGGACTTGCCCAGTCAGATACGCAGTATTTT.

As DNA, the CDR3 is TGTGCCAGCATTTCTCGGGGAGCTAACTATGGCTACACCTTC. This codes for CASISRGANYGYTF. J is TRBJ1-2 and V is TRBV6-6; no firm D call. V was pared by 7 bases and J by 0 bases, with 12 bases between. This CDR3 comprises 14 residues. Germline V gene data show CDR1 as MNHNY and CDR2 as SVGAGI (reference sequence).

The chain recombines TRBV28 with TRBJ1-5; D is unresolved. Germline V gene data show CDR1 as MDHEN and CDR2 as SYDVKM. The CDR3 runs to 15 residues. The V end was cut by 1 base, the J end by 3 bases, with 10 bases between. The CDR3 is CASSLSTTYNQPQHF. In nucleotides, the CDR3 is TGTGCCAGCAGTTTATCGACAACATACAATCAGCCCCAGCATTTT.

V gene TRBV19 combines with J gene TRBJ1-6; 7 bases align to TRBD1. The CDR3 covers 15 residues. CDR1 is LNHDA and CDR2 is SQIVND in the germline V gene (reference sequence). J lost 7 bases, V lost 5 bases, and 8 bases had no gene match. CDR3 sequence (DNA): TGTGCCAGTAGTCTAAGGGGGCTGGAGAATTCACCCCTCCACTTT. Translated: CASSLRGLENSPLHF.

V gene TRBV6-2 or TRBV6-3 combines with J gene TRBJ1-1; D gene ambiguous. V lost 2 bases and J lost 0, with 7 bases in between. The germline gives CDR1 MNHEY, CDR2 SVGEGT. The CDR3 is 14 residues long. DNA for the CDR3: TGTGCCAGCAGTTACGACCGGGTGAACACTGAAGCTTTCTTT. The encoded protein is CASSYDRVNTEAFF.

The chain has TRBV9 and TRBJ2-2, with 7 bases aligning to TRBD2. The CDR3 sequence is 17 residues long. The V and J ends lost 3 bases and 4 bases, in that order; junction bases with no gene match: 12. Germline loops: CDR1 SGDLS, CDR2 YYNGEE. In DNA form, the CDR3 reads TGTGCCAGCAGCGCTGGTGGGGCGGGGGTTGTCACCGGGGAGCTGTTTTTT. This sequence encodes CASSAGGAGVVTGELFF.